This T cell receptor beta chain was sequenced in a study of identical twins. TCRdb analysed the 5' RACE reads with MiXCR anew, one entry per CDR3 protein. This table holds 500,000 or so distinct CDR3 sequences, 20% to 25% found once. Germline V lookup: CDR1 LNHNV, CDR2 YYDKDF (reference sequence). This CDR3 region has 14 residues. Deletions cut 1 base from V and 3 bases from J, with 9 bases between. This sample was also put to use in a study of T cells expressing NK-cell markers.

The sequence derives from a woman younger than 35 in good health. The sample consisted of CD4+ T cells sorted from blood. This chain joins TRBV15 and TRBJ1-1, with D perhaps matching TRBD1 (6 bases). The CDR3 here is CATSRARGHTEAFF. In DNA form, the CDR3 reads TGTGCCACCAGCAGAGCCAGGGGACACACTGAAGCTTTCTTT. The full variable domain, completed using reference TRBV15 and TRBJ1-1, is DAMVIQNPRYQVTQFGKPVTLSCSQTLNHNVMYWYQQKSSQAPKLLFHYYDKDFNNEADTPDNFQSRRPNTSFCFLDIRSPGLGDTAMYLCATSRARGHTEAFFGQGTRLTVV.